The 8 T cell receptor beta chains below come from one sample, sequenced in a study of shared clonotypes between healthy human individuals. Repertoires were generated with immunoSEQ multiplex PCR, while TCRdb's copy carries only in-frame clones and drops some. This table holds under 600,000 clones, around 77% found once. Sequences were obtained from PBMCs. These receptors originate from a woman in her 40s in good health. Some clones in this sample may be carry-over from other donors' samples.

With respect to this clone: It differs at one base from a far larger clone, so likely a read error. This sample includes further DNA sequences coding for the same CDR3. Here the CDR3 DNA reads TGTGCCAGCAGCGTTGACAGAACCCAAGAGACCCAGTACTTC. This encodes CASSVDRTQETQYF. V usage is TRBV9 and J usage is TRBJ2-5; weak D call: TRBD1 (5 bases). The CDR3 is made up of 14 amino acids. The germline V gene has CDR1 SGDLS and CDR2 YYNGEE. V was clipped by 2 bases and J by 1 base, with 9 bases between them.

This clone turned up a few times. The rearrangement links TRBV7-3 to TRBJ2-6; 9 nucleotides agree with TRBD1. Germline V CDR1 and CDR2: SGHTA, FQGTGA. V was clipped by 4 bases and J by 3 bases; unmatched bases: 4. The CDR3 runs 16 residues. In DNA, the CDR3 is TGTGCCAGCAGCTCACAGGGGGCAGGTGGGGCCAACGTCCTGACTTTC. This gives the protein CASSSQGAGGANVLTF.

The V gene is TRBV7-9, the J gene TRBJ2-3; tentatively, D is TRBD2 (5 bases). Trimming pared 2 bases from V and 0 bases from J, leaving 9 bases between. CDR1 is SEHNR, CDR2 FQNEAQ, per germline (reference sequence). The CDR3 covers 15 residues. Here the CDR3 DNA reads TGTGCCAGCAGCTTAAATCGCGGGAGCACAGATACGCAGTATTTT. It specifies CASSLNRGSTDTQYF.

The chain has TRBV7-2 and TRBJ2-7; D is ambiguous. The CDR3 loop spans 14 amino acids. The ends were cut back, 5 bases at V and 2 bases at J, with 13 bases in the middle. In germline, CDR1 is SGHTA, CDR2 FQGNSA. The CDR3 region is CASSPNSPTYEQYF. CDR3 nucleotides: TGTGCCAGCAGCCCGAACTCACCAACCTACGAGCAGTACTTC.

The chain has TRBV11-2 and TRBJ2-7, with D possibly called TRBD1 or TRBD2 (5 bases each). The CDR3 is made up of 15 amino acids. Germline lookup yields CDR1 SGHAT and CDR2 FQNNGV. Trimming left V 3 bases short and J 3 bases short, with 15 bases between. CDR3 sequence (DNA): TGTGCCAGCAGCTTGAGGGACGGAATGATCTACGAGCAGTACTTC. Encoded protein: CASSLRDGMIYEQYF.

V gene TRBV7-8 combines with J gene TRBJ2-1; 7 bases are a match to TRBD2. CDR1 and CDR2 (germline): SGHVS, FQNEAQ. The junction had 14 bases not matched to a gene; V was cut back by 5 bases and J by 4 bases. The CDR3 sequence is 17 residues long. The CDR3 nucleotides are TGTGCCAGCAGCCCCCCGGTGCGGGAGATGGCTTACAATGAGCAGTTCTTC. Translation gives CASSPPVREMAYNEQFF.

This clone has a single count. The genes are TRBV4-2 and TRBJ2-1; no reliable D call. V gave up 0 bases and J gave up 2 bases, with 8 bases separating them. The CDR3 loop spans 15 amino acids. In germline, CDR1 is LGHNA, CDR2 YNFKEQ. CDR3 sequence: CASSQDGRTYNEQFF. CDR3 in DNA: TGTGCCAGCAGCCAAGACGGCCGTACCTACAATGAGCAGTTCTTC.

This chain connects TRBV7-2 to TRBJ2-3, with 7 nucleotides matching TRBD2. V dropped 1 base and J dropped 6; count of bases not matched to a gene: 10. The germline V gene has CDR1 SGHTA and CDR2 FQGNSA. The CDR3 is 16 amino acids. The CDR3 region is CASSLGAAGAADTQYF. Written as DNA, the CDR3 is TGTGCCAGCAGCTTAGGGGCGGCGGGAGCGGCTGATACGCAGTATTTT. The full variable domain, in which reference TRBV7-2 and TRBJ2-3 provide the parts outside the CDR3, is GAGVSQSPSNKVTEKGKDVELRCDPISGHTALYWYRQSLGQGLEFLIYFQGNSAPDKSGLPSDRFSAERTGGSVSTLTIQRTQQEDSAVYLCASSLGAAGAADTQYFGPGTRLTVL.